What follows are 25 T cell receptor beta chains derived from one specimen sequenced in a study of cytomegalovirus exposure and HLA in healthy donors. PCR involved 60 Vbeta and 13 Jbeta primers. Profiling relied on immunoSEQ multiplex PCR, and the TCRdb table lists in-frame clones only, not all of them. The sample shows some 140,000 clones, around 83% of them seen only once. The sequenced material came from PBMCs. Source of these receptors: a male donor in good health and CMV-seropositive.

The chain joins TRBV7-3 to TRBJ2-2; a possible D gene is TRBD2 (6 bases). Trimming shortened V by 5 bases and J by 7 bases, and 14 bases separated the two germline ends. This CDR3 spans 14 amino acids. From germline, CDR1 is SGHTA and CDR2 FQGTGA. CDR3: CASSPGLEGGELFF. The CDR3 DNA sequence: TGTGCCAGCAGCCCTGGACTGGAGGGCGGGGAGCTGTTTTTT. The whole variable domain, remainder taken from reference TRBV7-3 and TRBJ2-2, is GAGVSQTPSNKVTEKGKYVELRCDPISGHTALYWYRQSLGQGPEFLIYFQGTGAADDSGLPNDRFFAVRPEGSVSTLKIQRTERGDSAVYLCASSPGLEGGELFFGEGSRLTVL.

The V and J genes are TRBV27 and TRBJ2-7; tentative D call: TRBD1 (5 bases). Germline V gives CDR1 MNHEY, CDR2 SMNVEV (reference sequence). V dropped 4 bases and J dropped 4 bases, with 14 bases sitting between them. The CDR3 has 14 amino acids. This CDR3 reads CASSSTTTGYEQYF. CDR3 DNA: TGTGCCAGCAGTTCGACAACAACAGGTTACGAGCAGTACTTC.

The chain employs TRBV2 and TRBJ2-7, with 7 positions matching TRBD1. The trim removed 6 bases at V and 5 bases at J, leaving 1 base unmatched. CDR3 length: 11 residues. CDR1 is SNHLY and CDR2 is FYNNEI in the germline V gene. The CDR3 DNA is TGTGCCAGCAGCGACAGGGACGAGCAGTACTTC. Translating gives CASSDRDEQYF.

The chain combines TRBV7-3 with TRBJ2-3, with 7 bases fitting TRBD2. Germline values: CDR1 SGHTA, CDR2 FQGTGA. The V segment lost 2 bases and the J segment 6 bases; nucleotides outside the gene matches: 8. The CDR3 length is 15 residues. The CDR3 coding sequence is TGTGCCAGCAGCTTACAGGCGGGAGCATCGGATACGCAGTATTTT. Translation: CASSLQAGASDTQYF.

This chain's CDR3 is CASRDSVDQPQHF. The CDR3 DNA reads TGTGCCAGCAGGGACTCTGTGGATCAGCCCCAGCATTTT. This chain uses TRBV2 with TRBJ1-5; D ambiguous. CDR3 length: 13 residues. Germline CDR1 and CDR2: SNHLY and FYNNEI. V lost 6 bases and J 5 bases, leaving 11 bases between the germline ends.

The chain employs TRBV5-5 and TRBJ2-3; 9 nucleotides align to TRBD2. The ends lost 0 bases at V and 2 bases at J; junction bases unmatched: 4. Germline-derived CDR1 and CDR2 are SGHKS and YYEKEE (reference sequence). The CDR3 extends over 16 amino acids. The CDR3 DNA sequence: TGTGCCAGCAGCTTGGGGGTAGCGGGGGTCACAGATACGCAGTATTTT. This gives the protein CASSLGVAGVTDTQYF.

The J gene is TRBJ2-7, the V gene TRBV10-1, with a possible D match to TRBD1 (5 bases). Per germline, CDR1 WNHNN and CDR2 SYGVQD (reference sequence). V lost 6 bases to trimming and J lost 0 bases, with 24 bases between them. The CDR3 loop spans 18 amino acids. In DNA, the CDR3 is TGCGCCAGCAGAAGCAGGGCATCCCACCATTCGGTCTCCTACGAGCAGTACTTC. Translated: CASRSRASHHSVSYEQYF.

This clone was observed a handful of times. The rearrangement links TRBV19 to TRBJ2-7; D call uncertain. The V and J ends lost 1 base and 6 bases respectively, with 16 bases between them. Germline lookup yields CDR1 LNHDA and CDR2 SQIVND (reference sequence). The CDR3 has 15 amino acids. The CDR3 DNA reads as TGTGCCAGTAGTATAGTGCCAGATCAATTTGGCGAGCAGTACTTC. As protein: CASSIVPDQFGEQYF. Using reference TRBV19 and TRBJ2-7 for the parts outside the CDR3, the full variable domain is DGGITQSPKYLFRKEGQNVTLSCEQNLNHDAMYWYRQDPGQGLRLIYYSQIVNDFQKGDIAEGYSVSREKKESFPLTVTSAQKNPTAFYLCASSIVPDQFGEQYFGPGTRLTVT.

The rearrangement joins TRBV28 to TRBJ1-5; 7 positions agree with TRBD1. The CDR3 loop spans 14 amino acids. Unmatched junction bases numbered 11, after V lost 10 bases and J lost 5 bases. From germline, CDR1 is MDHEN and CDR2 SYDVKM. The CDR3 nucleotides read TGTGCCACCGGACCGGGACAGAGTTATCAGCCCCAGCATTTT. Encoded protein: CATGPGQSYQPQHF.

This clone was seen a handful of times. The chain combines TRBV9 with TRBJ1-4; a possible D gene is TRBD1 (5 bases). The germline V gene encodes CDR1 SGDLS and CDR2 YYNGEE. The V gene lost 0 bases and the J gene lost 7 bases, with 13 bases spanning the gap. CDR3 length equals 15 residues. CDR3 in amino acids: CASSVGDYPFEKLFF. DNA of the CDR3: TGTGCCAGCAGCGTAGGGGACTATCCTTTTGAAAAACTGTTTTTT.

The rearrangement links TRBV28 to TRBJ2-3, with TRBD2 matching 9 bases. The CDR3 sequence is 14 residues long. Germline V gene lookup returns CDR1 MDHEN and CDR2 SYDVKM. After removal of 9 bases from V and 2 bases from J, the junction contained 6 bases not matched to a gene. CDR3 bases: TGTGCCAGTACGGCTAGCGGGACCACAGATACGCAGTATTTT. It encodes CASTASGTTDTQYF. Full variable domain (remainder filled in from reference TRBV28 and TRBJ2-3): DVKVTQSSRYLVKRTGEKVFLECVQDMDHENMFWYRQDPGLGLRLIYFSYDVKMKEKGDIPEGYSVSREKKERFSLILESASTNQTSMYLCASTASGTTDTQYFGPGTRLTVL.

J is TRBJ2-6 and V is TRBV7-8; a possible D gene is TRBD1 (8 bases). The germline V gene has CDR1 SGHVS and CDR2 FQNEAQ. This CDR3 contains 20 residues. V was cut by 2 bases and J by 1 base, with 21 bases left in between. The CDR3 DNA reads as TGTGCCAGCAGCTTACCCGGGGGGCAGGGGGCTTGGTCTGGGGCCAACGTCCTGACTTTC. Translating gives CASSLPGGQGAWSGANVLTF. Full variable domain (missing parts from reference TRBV7-8 and TRBJ2-6): GAGVSQSPRYKVAKRGQDVALRCDPISGHVSLFWYQQALGQGPEFLTYFQNEAQLDKSGLPSDRFFAERPEGSVSTLKIQRTQQEDSAVYLCASSLPGGQGAWSGANVLTFGAGSRLTVL.

This chain connects TRBV25-1 to TRBJ1-2; perhaps TRBD1 as D (5 bases). This CDR3 is built from 11 residues. Trimming took 4 bases from V and 7 from J, leaving 7 bases between them. Germline-derived CDR1 and CDR2 are MGHDK and SYGVNS. The CDR3: CASSVGGGYTF. The CDR3, as DNA: TGTGCCAGCAGTGTGGGGGGTGGCTACACCTTC.

This clone was recorded a few times. This sequence joins TRBV7-3 and TRBJ2-1; D remains ambiguous. Germline CDR1 reads SGHTA; CDR2 reads FQGTGA. The CDR3 loop spans 13 amino acids. The V end was cut by 5 bases, the J end by 4 bases, with 9 bases between. The CDR3 DNA sequence: TGTGCCAGCAGCATGCTAGTATACAATGAGCAGTTCTTC. Its translation is CASSMLVYNEQFF.

To note about this clone: This CDR3 is missing its conserved last phenylalanine or tryptophan, likely due to a read error. Because the CDR3's place on the DNA is in doubt, the DNA is left out and the CDR3 is given as listed by TCRdb. V usage is TRBV28 and J usage is TRBJ1-1. The CDR3 spans 16 residues, counting both ends. The V gene's germline CDR1 is MDHEN and CDR2 SYDVKM. This CDR3 reads CASSSEGRGGGFDGSV.

The rearrangement links TRBV7-9 to TRBJ1-4; 8 bases line up with TRBD1. From germline, CDR1 is SEHNR and CDR2 FQNEAQ (reference sequence). CDR3 length: 16 residues. Unmatched junction bases numbered 10, after V lost 2 bases and J lost 8 bases. The CDR3 sequence: CASSLWIVQGDEKLFF. The CDR3 DNA sequence: TGTGCCAGCAGCTTATGGATTGTACAGGGGGACGAAAAACTGTTTTTT.

The rearrangement links TRBV7-9 to TRBJ1-2; the D gene is possibly TRBD1 (6 bases). V gave up 4 bases and J gave up 3 bases, with 15 bases separating them. The CDR3 is 15 amino acids. In germline, CDR1 is SEHNR, CDR2 FQNEAQ (reference sequence). CDR3 loop: CASSYLGGLDYGYTF. The CDR3 nucleotides read TGTGCCAGCAGCTACCTAGGGGGACTAGACTATGGCTACACCTTC.

CDR3 sequence: CASSQAIAGGLLIINEQFF. CDR3 coding DNA: TGCGCCAGCAGCCAAGCTATAGCGGGGGGGCTCTTGATTATCAATGAGCAGTTCTTC. The chain uses TRBV4-1 and TRBJ2-1; 11 nucleotides agree with TRBD2. CDR3 size: 19 residues. J gave up 6 bases and V 1 base, and 14 bases lay outside the gene matches. CDR1 and CDR2 from the germline V gene are MGHRA and YSYEKL.

V is TRBV2 and J is TRBJ2-7, with 7 bases lining up with TRBD1. Looked up from germline, CDR1 is SNHLY and CDR2 is FYNNEI. The V segment lost 10 bases and the J segment 3 bases; nucleotides outside the gene matches: 3. The CDR3 length is 11 residues. The CDR3 DNA follows: TGTGCCATGGGACAGCACTACGAGCAGTACTTC. It specifies CAMGQHYEQYF.

The V and J genes are TRBV13 and TRBJ1-1; the D is unclear. This CDR3 is 17 amino acids long. Trimming took 0 bases from V and 1 from J, leaving 15 bases between them. Germline V lookup: CDR1 PRHDT, CDR2 FYEKMQ (reference sequence). The CDR3 DNA reads TGTGCCAGCAGCTTAGGGTCCCTTGAGAACTGGAACACTGAAGCTTTCTTT. It specifies CASSLGSLENWNTEAFF.

The chain employs TRBV7-8 and TRBJ2-1, with 12 bases fitting TRBD2. This CDR3 comprises 15 residues. Germline trimming cut 5 bases from V and 6 bases from J; bases unmatched to any gene: 5. Germline V gives CDR1 SGHVS, CDR2 FQNEAQ. As DNA, the CDR3 is TGTGCCAGCAGCCCTGGACTAGCGGGGCCCAATGAGCAGTTCTTC. Its protein is CASSPGLAGPNEQFF.

The chain is built from TRBV4-1 and TRBJ2-7; D unclear. Germline V gives CDR1 MGHRA, CDR2 YSYEKL. V was clipped by 0 bases and J by 3 bases, with 9 bases between them. The CDR3 is 14 amino acids. The CDR3 sequence is CASSQDQYDYEQYF. In nucleotides, the CDR3 is TGCGCCAGCAGCCAAGATCAGTACGACTACGAGCAGTACTTC.

The genes are TRBV19 and TRBJ1-1; D not certain. Trimming pared 4 bases from V and 5 bases from J, leaving 11 bases between. The CDR3 totals 13 residues. Germline V gene data show CDR1 as LNHDA and CDR2 as SQIVND (reference sequence). The CDR3 bases are TGTGCCAGTAGTAACCTAACGGGTACTGAAGCTTTCTTT. Translating it yields CASSNLTGTEAFF.

The chain uses TRBV5-6 and TRBJ1-1, with TRBD1 identical over 8 bases. Trimming at V came to 4 bases and at J to 0 bases, leaving 8 bases not matched to a gene. Germline V gene sequence: CDR1 SGHDT, CDR2 YYEEEE. There are 16 residues in the CDR3. The DNA for the CDR3 is TGTGCCAGCAGCCGACCGGGACAGGTCATGAACACTGAAGCTTTCTTT. Its protein is CASSRPGQVMNTEAFF.

V usage is TRBV9 and J usage is TRBJ2-1; 8 nucleotides match TRBD2. Germline V gene lookup returns CDR1 SGDLS and CDR2 YYNGEE. The ends lost 2 bases at V and 0 bases at J; junction bases unmatched: 4. This CDR3 region has 16 residues. CDR3 in amino acids: CASSVQSGSSYNEQFF. The CDR3 DNA is TGTGCCAGCAGCGTTCAGAGCGGGAGCTCCTACAATGAGCAGTTCTTC.